This entry features one T cell receptor (beta chain) sequence. The repertoire was sequenced with immunoSEQ multiplex PCR; TCRdb's copy has only in-frame clones and lacks some. The table includes around 74,000 clones, about 80% detected once. The CDR3 is made up of 14 amino acids. The V end lost 1 base, the J end lost 1 base, and 8 bases lay between the germline ends. CDR1 is SGDLS, CDR2 YYNGEE, per germline. The data were obtained in a study of OX40 agonist ivuxolimab in advanced cancers. The gene calls are TRBV9 and TRBJ1-1, with a weak D call TRBD1 (5 bases). The source of this sequence is an adult with an advanced solid tumor such as melanoma, head and neck, liver or kidney cancer. Material: CD4+ or CD8+ T cells sorted from blood, obtained in a trial of the OX40 agonist ivuxolimab. This CDR3 is CASSVQGQNTEAFF. As DNA, the CDR3 is TGTGCCAGCAGCGTACAGGGCCAGAACACTGAAGCTTTCTTT.